One and the same sample provided the 20 T cell receptor beta chains below, sequenced in a study of T cell responses to AZD1222 COVID-19 vaccine (dated by TCRdb to about 2021). Receptor amplification or capture employed the immunoSEQ multiplex PCR assay. TCRdb took this table from immuneACCESS and kept in-frame rearrangements with V and J called. Such tables lack part of the clones; where checked against another copy, unresolved V genes explain under half of the gap, and the rest is unexplained. The sample table lists under 150,000 clones, 89% of them with a count of one. Of the sample, approximately 9.8% is held by the ten largest clones. The time point label, as the study defines it: about 28 days (+/-7) after the second vaccine dose. The starting material was peripheral blood, obtained 28 days after the second AZD1222 dose. The receptors stem from an adult who received the AZD1222 COVID-19 vaccine.

This chain uses TRBV4-1 with TRBJ2-3; D not resolved. This CDR3 is built from 12 residues. Per the germline V gene, CDR1 is MGHRA and CDR2 is YSYEKL. V gave up 3 bases and J gave up 2 bases, with 3 bases separating them. In DNA form, the CDR3 reads TGCGCCAGCAGCCATAACACAGATACGCAGTATTTT. Translated: CASSHNTDTQYF.

This chain uses TRBV15 with TRBJ2-1; possible D gene TRBD2, 6 bases. The CDR3 has 13 residues. The germline CDR1 and CDR2 sequences are LNHNV and YYDKDF (reference sequence). Trimming left V 2 bases short and J 8 bases short, with 10 bases between. The CDR3: CATSRKREDEQFF. The CDR3 DNA sequence: TGTGCCACCAGCAGAAAGAGGGAGGATGAGCAGTTCTTC.

The chain carries TRBV4-1 and TRBJ2-2; 8 bases are a match to TRBD2. This CDR3 has 18 amino acids. Trimming cost V 5 bases and J 3 bases; bases outside gene matches: 14. The germline V gene encodes CDR1 MGHRA and CDR2 YSYEKL. For the CDR3, the DNA is TGCGCCAGCAGCGTCGGTAGCGGGGCGCACAAGGACACCGGGGAGCTGTTTTTT. Its protein is CASSVGSGAHKDTGELFF.

The chain combines TRBV3-1 (or the pseudogene TRBV3-2) with TRBJ1-1; unclear D gene. V was pared by 3 bases and J by 1 base, with 3 bases between. Per germline, CDR1 LGHDT and CDR2 YNNKEL (reference sequence). The CDR3 has 12 amino acids. CDR3 residues: CASSHQNTEAFF. The CDR3 bases are TGTGCCAGCAGCCACCAGAACACTGAAGCTTTCTTT.

The chain links TRBV23-1 to TRBJ1-1; 8 positions match TRBD1. TRBV23-1 is an ORF, with its function uncertain. This CDR3 comprises 15 residues. With 4 bases clipped from V and 0 bases from J, the junction kept 4 bases outside the gene matches. DNA of the CDR3: TGCGCCAGCAGTCGCCGGGACAGGATGAACACTGAAGCTTTCTTT. Protein sequence: CASSRRDRMNTEAFF.

This chain connects TRBV4-1 to TRBJ1-5; D unclear. The CDR3 sequence is 14 residues long. The germline CDR1 and CDR2 sequences are MGHRA and YSYEKL. The V end lost 2 bases, the J end lost 7 bases, and 12 bases lay between the germline ends. CDR3 loop: CASSQQGWEQPQHF. The CDR3 DNA sequence: TGCGCCAGCAGCCAACAAGGGTGGGAGCAGCCCCAGCATTTT.

The chain links TRBV7-2 to TRBJ2-3; possibly TRBD1 or TRBD2 for D (6 bases each). The V end was cut by 2 bases, the J end by 3 bases, with 18 bases between. This CDR3 region has 17 residues. Germline loops: CDR1 SGHTA, CDR2 FQGNSA. Here the CDR3 DNA reads TGTGCCAGCAGCTTACCCGGGTCGGGGGCGAGAACAGATACGCAGTATTTT. Translating it yields CASSLPGSGARTDTQYF.

The chain uses TRBV7-9 and TRBJ1-3; D perhaps matches TRBD1 (5 bases). CDR1 and CDR2 from the germline V gene are SEHNR and FQNEAQ (reference sequence). The CDR3 sequence is 16 residues long. V lost 7 bases to trimming and J lost 4 bases, with 20 bases between them. The CDR3 region is CASTQAGQGLGNTIYF. The CDR3, as DNA: TGTGCCAGCACCCAAGCGGGGCAAGGGTTGGGAAACACCATATATTTT. The full variable domain, its missing parts supplied by reference TRBV7-9 and TRBJ1-3, is DTGVSQNPRHKITKRGQNVTFRCDPISEHNRLYWYRQTLGQGPEFLTYFQNEAQLEKSRLLSDRFSAERPKGSFSTLEIQRTEQGDSAMYLCASTQAGQGLGNTIYFGEGSWLTVV.

V usage is TRBV3-1 (or the pseudogene TRBV3-2) and J usage is TRBJ2-3; D may correspond to TRBD1 or TRBD2 (6 bases each). The germline CDR1 and CDR2 sequences are LGHDT and YNNKEL (reference sequence). This CDR3 has 15 residues. V lost 1 base and J lost 5, with 13 bases in between. The CDR3 region is CASSQAGAGEDTQYF. CDR3 coding DNA: TGTGCCAGCAGCCAAGCGGGGGCCGGAGAAGATACGCAGTATTTT.

The rearrangement links TRBV7-6 to TRBJ2-1; D is undetermined. The V and J ends lost 1 base and 2 bases respectively, with 6 bases between them. Germline V CDR1 and CDR2: SGHVS, FNYEAQ. The CDR3 has 14 amino acids. The CDR3 region is CASSLVPAYNEQFF. CDR3 nucleotide sequence: TGTGCCAGCAGCTTAGTACCAGCCTACAATGAGCAGTTCTTC.

The rearrangement joins TRBV7-6 to TRBJ1-5, with D uncertain. Trimming removed 3 bases from V and 3 bases from J, with 6 bases in between. The CDR3 has 13 amino acids. In germline, CDR1 is SGHVS, CDR2 FNYEAQ. The CDR3 bases are TGTGCCAGCAGCTTCGGGGACAATCAGCCCCAGCATTTT. As protein: CASSFGDNQPQHF.

The chain carries TRBV6-1 and TRBJ1-1; D unresolved. V lost 2 bases and J lost 8, with 9 bases in between. The length of the CDR3 is 12 residues. Germline-derived CDR1 and CDR2 are MNHNS and SASEGT. CDR3: CASSESGFEAFF. Written as DNA, the CDR3 is TGTGCCAGCAGTGAATCAGGCTTCGAAGCTTTCTTT.

The gene calls are TRBV7-2 and TRBJ1-1, with D uncertain. The CDR3 covers 13 residues. V lost 1 base and J lost 5, with 8 bases in between. From germline, CDR1 is SGHTA and CDR2 FQGNSA. The CDR3 DNA sequence: TGTGCCAGCAGCTTAGAACCGGAGACTGAAGCTTTCTTT. Translation gives CASSLEPETEAFF. Looking up the rest from reference TRBV7-2 and TRBJ1-1 gives the full variable domain: GAGVSQSPSNKVTEKGKDVELRCDPISGHTALYWYRQSLGQGLEFLIYFQGNSAPDKSGLPSDRFSAERTGGSVSTLTIQRTQQEDSAVYLCASSLEPETEAFFGQGTRLTVV.

The sample holds a few counts of this clone. V is TRBV7-2 and J is TRBJ2-7; D is uncertain. V lost 0 bases and J lost 4, with 7 bases in between. Germline CDR1 and CDR2: SGHTA and FQGNSA. CDR3 length: 13 amino acids. The CDR3 sequence is CASSLAGLYEQYF. The DNA of the CDR3 is TGTGCCAGCAGCTTAGCAGGGTTGTACGAGCAGTACTTC.

This chain connects TRBV7-2 to TRBJ2-5; D possibly uses TRBD1 or TRBD2 (6 bases each). CDR1 is SGHTA, CDR2 FQGNSA, per germline. With 5 bases removed from V and 1 base from J, the gap between germline ends came to 8 bases. This CDR3 has 13 amino acids. Here the CDR3 DNA reads TGTGCCAGCAGCAGGGGGGTCCAAGAGACCCAGTACTTC. This encodes CASSRGVQETQYF. Based on the CDR3 plus reference TRBV7-2 and TRBJ2-5, the full variable domain is GAGVSQSPSNKVTEKGKDVELRCDPISGHTALYWYRQSLGQGLEFLIYFQGNSAPDKSGLPSDRFSAERTGGSVSTLTIQRTQQEDSAVYLCASSRGVQETQYFGPGTRLLVL.

CDR3 region: CATSIYSLAGDEQFF. CDR3 bases: TGTGCCACCAGCATTTATAGCCTAGCGGGGGATGAGCAGTTCTTC. The rearrangement uses TRBV15 and TRBJ2-1, with 10 bases fitting TRBD2. The CDR3 consists of 15 residues. V was pared by 4 bases and J by 8 bases, with 8 bases of the junction left unmatched. Germline V lookup: CDR1 LNHNV, CDR2 YYDKDF (reference sequence).

This chain joins TRBV6-4 and TRBJ2-5; D gene ambiguous. CDR1 and CDR2 (germline): MRHNA, SNTAGT. Trimming took off 6 bases at V and 4 bases at J, with 12 bases between the two ends. CDR3 size: 13 residues. The CDR3 loop is CASSQEVGETQYF. DNA for the CDR3: TGTGCCAGCAGCCAGGAAGTCGGAGAGACCCAGTACTTC.

This chain joins TRBV19 and TRBJ2-2, with TRBD1 matching over 7 bases. The CDR3 has 15 residues. V shed 3 bases and J 6 bases; nucleotides not matched to a gene: 7. CDR1 is LNHDA and CDR2 is SQIVND in the germline V gene (reference sequence). CDR3 nucleotide sequence: TGTGCCAGTAGTATTAGAGGGGGCGCGGCCGGGGAGCTGTTTTTT. Translated, it gives CASSIRGGAAGELFF.

V gene TRBV29-1 combines with J gene TRBJ1-1; the D is unclear. The CDR3 is made up of 13 amino acids. Germline CDR1 SQVTM, CDR2 ANQGSEA. Trimming took 7 bases from V and 0 from J, leaving 12 bases between them. The CDR3 region has the DNA TGCAGCGCTCAACGGCGGCTGAACACTGAAGCTTTCTTT. This translates into CSAQRRLNTEAFF.

A single count supports this clone. The chain joins TRBV5-6 to TRBJ2-3; no reliable D call. There are 13 residues in the CDR3. The V gene lost 1 base and the J gene lost 1 base, with 4 bases spanning the gap. CDR1 SGHDT and CDR2 YYEEEE come from the germline V gene. The CDR3 nucleotides are TGTGCCAGCAGCTTGCTGGGCACAGATACGCAGTATTTT. It translates to CASSLLGTDTQYF.